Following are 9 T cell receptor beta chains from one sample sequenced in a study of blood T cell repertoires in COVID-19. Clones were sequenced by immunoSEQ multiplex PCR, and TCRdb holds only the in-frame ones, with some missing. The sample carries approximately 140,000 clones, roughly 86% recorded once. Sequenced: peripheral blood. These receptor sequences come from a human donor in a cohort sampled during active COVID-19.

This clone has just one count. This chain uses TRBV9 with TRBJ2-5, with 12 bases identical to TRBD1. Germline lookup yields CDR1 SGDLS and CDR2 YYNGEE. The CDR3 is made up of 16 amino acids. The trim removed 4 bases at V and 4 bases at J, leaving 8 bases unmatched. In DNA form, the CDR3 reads TGTGCCAGCAGCCTTTGGGACAGGGGGCCGGTAGAGACCCAGTACTTC. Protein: CASSLWDRGPVETQYF.

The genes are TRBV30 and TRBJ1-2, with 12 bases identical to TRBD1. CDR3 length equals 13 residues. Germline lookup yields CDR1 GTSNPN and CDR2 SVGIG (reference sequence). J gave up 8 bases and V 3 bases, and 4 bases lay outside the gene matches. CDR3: CAWRRDRGQGYTF. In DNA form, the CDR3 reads TGTGCCTGGAGACGGGACAGGGGGCAAGGCTACACCTTC.

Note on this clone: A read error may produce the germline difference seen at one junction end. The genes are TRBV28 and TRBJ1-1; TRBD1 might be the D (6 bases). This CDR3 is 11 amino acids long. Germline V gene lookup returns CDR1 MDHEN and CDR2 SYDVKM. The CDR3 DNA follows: TGTGCCAGCAGCCAGGATAGGGGGGGTAATTTT. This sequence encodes CASSQDRGGNF. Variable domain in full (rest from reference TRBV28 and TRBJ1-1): DVKVTQSSRYLVKRTGEKVFLECVQDMDHENMFWYRQDPGLGLRLIYFSYDVKMKEKGDIPEGYSVSREKKERFSLILESASTNQTSMYLCASSQDRGGNFGQGTRLTVV.

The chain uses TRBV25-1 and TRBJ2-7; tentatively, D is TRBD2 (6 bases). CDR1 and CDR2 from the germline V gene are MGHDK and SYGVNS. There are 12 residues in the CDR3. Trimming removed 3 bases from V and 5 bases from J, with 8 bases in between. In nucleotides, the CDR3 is TGTGCCAGCAGTGAGGGGGGTAACGAGCAGTACTTC. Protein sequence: CASSEGGNEQYF.

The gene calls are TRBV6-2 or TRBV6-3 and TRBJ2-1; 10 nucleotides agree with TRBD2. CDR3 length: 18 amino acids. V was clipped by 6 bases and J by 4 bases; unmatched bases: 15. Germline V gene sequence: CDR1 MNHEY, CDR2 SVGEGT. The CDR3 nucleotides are TGTGCCAGCAGCCCTGCCGGGGGTAGCGGGGGGAGGTACAATGAGCAGTTCTTC. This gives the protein CASSPAGGSGGRYNEQFF.

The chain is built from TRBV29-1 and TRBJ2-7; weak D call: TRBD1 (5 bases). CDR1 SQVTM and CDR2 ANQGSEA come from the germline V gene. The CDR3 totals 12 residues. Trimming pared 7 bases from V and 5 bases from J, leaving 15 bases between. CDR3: CSAKAGLDEQYF. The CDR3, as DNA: TGCAGCGCCAAGGCAGGGCTCGACGAGCAGTACTTC.

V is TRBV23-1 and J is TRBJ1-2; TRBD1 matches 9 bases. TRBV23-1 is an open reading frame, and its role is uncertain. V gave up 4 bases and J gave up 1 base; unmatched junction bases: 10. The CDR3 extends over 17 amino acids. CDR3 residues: CASSLGTGQLINYGYTF. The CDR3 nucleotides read TGCGCCAGCAGTCTTGGGACAGGGCAATTAATTAACTATGGCTACACCTTC.

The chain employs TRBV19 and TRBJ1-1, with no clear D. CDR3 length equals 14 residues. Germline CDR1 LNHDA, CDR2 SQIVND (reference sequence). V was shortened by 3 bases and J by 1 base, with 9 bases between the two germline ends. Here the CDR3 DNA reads TGTGCCAGTAGTATGGTGGGCAGGAACACTGAAGCTTTCTTT. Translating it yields CASSMVGRNTEAFF.

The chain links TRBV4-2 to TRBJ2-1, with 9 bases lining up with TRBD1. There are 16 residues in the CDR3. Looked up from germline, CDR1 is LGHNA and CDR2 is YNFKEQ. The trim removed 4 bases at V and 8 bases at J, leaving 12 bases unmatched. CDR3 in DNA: TGTGCCAGCAGCCCGAATTCCGGGACAGGGATCCATGAGCAGTTCTTC. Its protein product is CASSPNSGTGIHEQFF.